Included here is one TCR beta chain sequence, with context. This specimen belongs to a study of blood T cell repertoires in COVID-19. Produced via immunoSEQ multiplex PCR; TCRdb's table is partial and in-frame only. The repertoire holds 150,000 or so clones, with approximately 88% as singletons. The material sequenced was PBMCs or T cells enriched from blood (not recorded which). The sequence derives from a woman in her thirties with acute COVID-19.

The CDR3 spells CASMTGTEAFF. CDR3 nucleotides: TGTGCCAGTATGACTGGTACTGAAGCTTTCTTT. The chain employs TRBV19 and TRBJ1-1; D is uncertain. The CDR3 consists of 11 residues. The ends were cut back, 7 bases at V and 5 bases at J, with 8 bases in the middle. CDR1 and CDR2 from the germline V gene are LNHDA and SQIVND (reference sequence).